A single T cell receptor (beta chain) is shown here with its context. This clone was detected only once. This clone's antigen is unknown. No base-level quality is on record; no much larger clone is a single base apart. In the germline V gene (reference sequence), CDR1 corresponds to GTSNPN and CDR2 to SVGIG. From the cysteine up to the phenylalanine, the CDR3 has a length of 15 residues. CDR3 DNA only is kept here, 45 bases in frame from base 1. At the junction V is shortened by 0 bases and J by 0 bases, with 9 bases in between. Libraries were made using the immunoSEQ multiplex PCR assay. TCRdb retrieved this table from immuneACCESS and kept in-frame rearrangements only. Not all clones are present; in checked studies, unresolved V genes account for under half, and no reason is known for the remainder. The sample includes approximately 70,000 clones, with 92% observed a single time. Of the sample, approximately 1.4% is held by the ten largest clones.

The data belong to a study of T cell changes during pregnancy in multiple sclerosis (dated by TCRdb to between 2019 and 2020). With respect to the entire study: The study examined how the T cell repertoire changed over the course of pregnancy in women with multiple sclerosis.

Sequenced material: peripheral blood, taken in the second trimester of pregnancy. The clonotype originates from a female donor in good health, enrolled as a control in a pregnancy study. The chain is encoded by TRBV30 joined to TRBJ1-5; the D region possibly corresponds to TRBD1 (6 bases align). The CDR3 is CAWSVDRSSNQPQHF. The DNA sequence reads TGTGCCTGGAGTGTCGACAGGAGTAGCAATCAGCCCCAGCATTTT.